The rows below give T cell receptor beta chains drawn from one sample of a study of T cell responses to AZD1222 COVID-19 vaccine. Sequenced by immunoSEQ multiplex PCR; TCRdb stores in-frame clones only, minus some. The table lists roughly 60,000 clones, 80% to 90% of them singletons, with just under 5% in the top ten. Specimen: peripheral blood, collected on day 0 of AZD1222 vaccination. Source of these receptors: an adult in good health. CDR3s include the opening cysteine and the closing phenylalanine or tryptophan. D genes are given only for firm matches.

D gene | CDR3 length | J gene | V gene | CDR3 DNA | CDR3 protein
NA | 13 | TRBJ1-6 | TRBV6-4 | TGTGCCAGCAGTCCGAATTATAATTCACCCCTCCACTTT | CASSPNYNSPLHF
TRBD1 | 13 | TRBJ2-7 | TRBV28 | TGTGCCAGCAGGGGACAGGGGGCCTACGAGCAGTACTTC | CASRGQGAYEQYF
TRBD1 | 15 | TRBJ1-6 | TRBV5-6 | TGTGCCAGCAACTTAGGGACAGCTCCTAATTCACCCCTCCACTTT | CASNLGTAPNSPLHF
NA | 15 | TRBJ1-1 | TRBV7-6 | TGTGCCAGCAGCCCAGCAGGGCCGTGGAGCACTGAAGCTTTCTTT | CASSPAGPWSTEAFF
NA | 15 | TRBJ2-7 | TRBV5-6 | TGTGCCAGCAGCTTGTGGGGCCTAGGACCCTACGAGCAGTACTTC | CASSLWGLGPYEQYF
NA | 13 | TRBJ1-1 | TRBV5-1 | TGCGCCAGCAGCTTGGAACCACGAGCTGAAGCTTTCTTT | CASSLEPRAEAFF
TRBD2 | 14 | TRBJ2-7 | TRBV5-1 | TGCGCCAGCAGCTTGTTCCTAGCGGGGGTCGAACAGTACTTC | CASSLFLAGVEQYF
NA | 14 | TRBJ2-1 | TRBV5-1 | TGCGCCAGCAGCTTGGGACTTTCCTACAATGAGCAGTTCTTC | CASSLGLSYNEQFF
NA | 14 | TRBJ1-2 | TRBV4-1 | TGCGCCAGCAGCCAGGAGGGACGGGCCCGTGGCTACACCTTC | CASSQEGRARGYTF
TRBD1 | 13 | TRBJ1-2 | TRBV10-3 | TGTGCCATCAGGGGGACAGGGGTTTCTGGCTACACCTTC | CAIRGTGVSGYTF
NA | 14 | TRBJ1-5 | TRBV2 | TGTGCCAGCAGTGAACTCGCAGTCAATCAGCCCCAGCATTTT | CASSELAVNQPQHF